A single T cell receptor beta chain is shown here with its context. This record comes from a study of T cell changes during pregnancy in multiple sclerosis. Some clones are missing from TCRdb's copy, which holds only in-frame ones; the method was immunoSEQ multiplex PCR. Of roughly 51,000 clones in the sample, 94% were seen once. Trimming took off 6 bases at V and 4 bases at J, with 10 bases between the two ends. This CDR3 spans 13 amino acids. Germline V gene sequence: CDR1 SSHAT, CDR2 FNYEAQ (reference sequence). The V call is TRBV7-7, the J call TRBJ2-1; D is undetermined. The sample was CD8+ T cells from peripheral blood mononuclear cells, taken before pregnancy. This TCR derives from a female donor with multiple sclerosis, enrolled in a pregnancy study. CDR3: CASSVTTYNEQFF. CDR3 coding DNA: TGTGCCAGCAGTGTCACTACTTACAATGAGCAGTTCTTC.